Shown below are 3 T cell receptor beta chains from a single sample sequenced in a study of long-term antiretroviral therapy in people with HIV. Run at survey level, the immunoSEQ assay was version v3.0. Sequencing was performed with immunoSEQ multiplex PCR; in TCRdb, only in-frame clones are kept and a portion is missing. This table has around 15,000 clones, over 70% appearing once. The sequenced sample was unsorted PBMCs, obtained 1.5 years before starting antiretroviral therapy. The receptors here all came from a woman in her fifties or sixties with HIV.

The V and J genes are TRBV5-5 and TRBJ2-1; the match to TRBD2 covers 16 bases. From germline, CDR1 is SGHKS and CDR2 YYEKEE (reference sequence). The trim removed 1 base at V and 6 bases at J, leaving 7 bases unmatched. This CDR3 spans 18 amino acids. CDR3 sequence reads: CASSLSGTSGGAGNEQFF. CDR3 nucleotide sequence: TGTGCCAGCAGCTTGTCCGGGACTAGCGGGGGGGCGGGCAATGAGCAGTTCTTC.

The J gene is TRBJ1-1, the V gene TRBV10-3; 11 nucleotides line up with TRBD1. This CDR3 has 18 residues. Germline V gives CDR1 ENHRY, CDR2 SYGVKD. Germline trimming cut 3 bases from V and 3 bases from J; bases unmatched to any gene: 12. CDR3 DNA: TGTGCCATCAGTGAAGGACAGGGGGCCTCACTCTTGGACACTGAAGCTTTCTTT. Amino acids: CAISEGQGASLLDTEAFF.

The CDR3 coding sequence is TGTGCCAGCAGCGTGTCCGGGAACACTGAAGCTTTCTTT. Encoded protein: CASSVSGNTEAFF. The chain combines TRBV7-9 with TRBJ1-1; D is uncertain. This CDR3 comprises 13 residues. The V and J ends lost 5 bases and 1 base respectively, with 8 bases between them. Germline loops: CDR1 SEHNR, CDR2 FQNEAQ (reference sequence).